This TCR beta chain stems from a study of breast tumors, draining lymph nodes, adjacent tissues. This clonotype occurred many times. The lymph nodes were axillary draining lymph nodes from breast cancer patients. TCRdb reprocessed the multiplex PCR reads with MiXCR, giving one entry per CDR3 protein. The sample records about 80,000 distinct CDR3 sequences, roughly a fifth being singletons. V was cut by 6 bases and J by 4 bases, with 12 bases left in between. Germline V lookup: CDR1 MNHNS, CDR2 SASEGT. This CDR3 comprises 13 residues. Sequences were obtained from axillary lymph node tissue. J is TRBJ1-2 and V is TRBV6-1, with D unclear. This TCR was recovered from a female donor with breast cancer. Some clones in this sample may be carry-over from other donors' samples. CDR3 DNA sequence: TGTGCCAGCAGCCCAGACCGTACCTATGGCTACACCTTC. Residues: CASSPDRTYGYTF.